The next 32 T cell receptor beta chains were all read from a single sample in a study of blood T cell repertoires in COVID-19. Data came from immunoSEQ multiplex PCR; TCRdb stores just in-frame clones and leaves some out. Here the sample spans around 200,000 clones, approximately 86% being singletons. The specimen was peripheral blood. The receptors were sampled from a man between 65 and 85 years old with acute or convalescent COVID-19.

This clone was seen a few times. J is TRBJ1-2 and V is TRBV6-2 or TRBV6-3, with D possibly being TRBD1 (6 bases). Trimming stripped 6 bases from V and 2 bases from J, with 13 bases between. CDR1 is MNHEY and CDR2 is SVGEGT in the germline V gene. The CDR3 contains 14 residues. Here the CDR3 DNA reads TGTGCCAGCAGCCATATCGGACAGAACTATGGCTACACCTTC. Protein: CASSHIGQNYGYTF.

The V gene is TRBV6-5, the J gene TRBJ1-4, with D perhaps matching TRBD1 (6 bases). Trimming took 5 bases from V and 3 from J, leaving 13 bases between them. Germline V gives CDR1 MNHEY, CDR2 SVGAGI. The CDR3 covers 15 residues. The CDR3 reads CASSPWDNANEKLFF. DNA of the CDR3: TGTGCCAGCAGTCCCTGGGACAACGCTAATGAAAAACTGTTTTTT.

This clone was detected once. J is TRBJ2-1 and V is TRBV5-1, with 9 bases fitting TRBD1. The V gene's germline CDR1 is SGHRS and CDR2 YFSETQ. V shed 4 bases and J 1 base; nucleotides not matched to a gene: 3. CDR3 length: 15 amino acids. The CDR3 nucleotides read TGCGCCAGCAGCACGGGACAGGGATCCTACAATGAGCAGTTCTTC. Translation: CASSTGQGSYNEQFF.

The chain has TRBV6-1 and TRBJ2-7; 11 bases match TRBD1. The CDR3 consists of 16 residues. Germline values: CDR1 MNHNS, CDR2 SASEGT. With 1 base clipped from V and 4 bases from J, the junction kept 6 bases outside the gene matches. The CDR3 protein is CASSEGTGGFSYEQYF. The CDR3 region has the DNA TGTGCCAGCAGTGAAGGGACAGGGGGCTTTTCTTACGAGCAGTACTTC.

Written as DNA, the CDR3 is TGCGCCAGCGGAGGAACAGCGGAGACCCAGTACTTC. Translating gives CASGGTAETQYF. The chain carries TRBV10-2 and TRBJ2-5, with D perhaps matching TRBD2 (5 bases). Germline V CDR1 and CDR2: WSHSY, SAAADI. The V end was cut by 8 bases, the J end by 5 bases, with 12 bases between. There are 12 residues in the CDR3.

On this clone: Other DNA sequences within the sample encode an identical CDR3. The V gene is TRBV28, the J gene TRBJ1-2; 10 positions agree with TRBD1. After removal of 3 bases from V and 5 bases from J, the junction contained 0 bases not matched to a gene. Looked up from germline, CDR1 is MDHEN and CDR2 is SYDVKM. This CDR3 has 13 residues. The CDR3, as DNA: TGTGCCAGCAGTTTGGGACAGGGGTATGGCTACACCTTC. The encoded protein is CASSLGQGYGYTF.

This clone has a single count. CDR3 residues: CASSGAGSGRGVLYEQYF. The CDR3 DNA follows: TGTGCCAGCAGTGGGGCTGGTAGCGGGAGAGGGGTGCTCTACGAGCAGTACTTC. The chain recombines TRBV28 with TRBJ2-7; 9 nucleotides agree with TRBD2. The CDR3 sequence is 18 residues long. From germline, CDR1 is MDHEN and CDR2 SYDVKM. The V segment lost 5 bases and the J segment 3 bases; nucleotides outside the gene matches: 17.

The chain combines TRBV6-5 with TRBJ1-1; the D gene is possibly TRBD1 (6 bases). Trimming left V 11 bases short and J 6 bases short, with 19 bases between. The CDR3 contains 13 residues. Germline loops: CDR1 MNHEY, CDR2 SVGAGI. The CDR3 is CAVRDTSGAEAFF. In nucleotides, the CDR3 is TGTGCCGTACGGGACACCTCGGGCGCTGAAGCTTTCTTT.

The CDR3, as DNA: TGTGCCAGTAGTATCTCGGGGAACTATGGCTACACCTTC. It encodes CASSISGNYGYTF. The chain is built from TRBV19 and TRBJ1-2; D unclear. This CDR3 spans 13 amino acids. V shed 3 bases and J shed 2 bases, with 7 bases lying between them. Per germline, CDR1 LNHDA and CDR2 SQIVND (reference sequence).

This chain joins TRBV14 and TRBJ2-1, with D perhaps matching TRBD2 (5 bases). Trimming cost V 1 base and J 7 bases, with 8 bases left between them. The CDR3 covers 13 residues. Germline V gene lookup returns CDR1 SGHDN and CDR2 FVKESK. The CDR3 nucleotides are TGTGCCAGCAGCCAAGCGGGGTATAATGAGCAGTTCTTC. Translated: CASSQAGYNEQFF.

This chain uses TRBV10-3 with TRBJ2-7; 10 bases map to TRBD1. The V gene end was trimmed by 6 bases and the J gene end by 4 bases; junction bases not matched to a gene: 9. This CDR3 has 15 amino acids. The germline V gene has CDR1 ENHRY and CDR2 SYGVKD. Here the CDR3 reads CAISSPGQGLYEQYF. The CDR3 bases are TGTGCCATCAGCTCTCCGGGACAGGGGTTGTACGAGCAGTACTTC.

This clone was counted a single time. V usage is TRBV11-2 and J usage is TRBJ2-3; 12 nucleotides match TRBD2. The CDR3 contains 18 residues. The germline CDR1 and CDR2 sequences are SGHAT and FQNNGV. J lost 0 bases, V lost 5 bases, and 9 bases had no gene match. This CDR3 is CASSPGLAGGRSTDTQYF. The CDR3 coding sequence is TGTGCCAGCAGCCCGGGGCTAGCGGGGGGGCGGAGCACAGATACGCAGTATTTT.

The chain is built from TRBV3-1 (or the pseudogene TRBV3-2) and TRBJ2-7; D perhaps matches TRBD2 (6 bases). CDR1 and CDR2 (germline): LGHDT, YNNKEL (reference sequence). Trimming removed 0 bases from V and 4 bases from J, with 13 bases in between. The CDR3 runs 15 residues. CDR3 in DNA: TGTGCCAGCAGCCAAGATGGGACTTGGGAATACGAGCAGTACTTC. It specifies CASSQDGTWEYEQYF.

This clone showed up just once. This chain links TRBV7-3 with TRBJ2-3; TRBD2 aligns across 10 bases. With 5 bases clipped from V and 4 bases from J, the junction kept 6 bases outside the gene matches. Germline V lookup: CDR1 SGHTA, CDR2 FQGTGA. The CDR3 consists of 15 residues. CDR3 sequence (DNA): TGTGCCAGCAGCGAGCTAGCGGGGGCTTCAGATACGCAGTATTTT. Protein sequence: CASSELAGASDTQYF. The full variable domain, rest sourced from reference TRBV7-3 and TRBJ2-3, is GAGVSQTPSNKVTEKGKYVELRCDPISGHTALYWYRQSLGQGPEFLIYFQGTGAADDSGLPNDRFFAVRPEGSVSTLKIQRTERGDSAVYLCASSELAGASDTQYFGPGTRLTVL.

This chain links TRBV7-9 with TRBJ2-7; 8 nucleotides line up with TRBD1. The CDR3 length is 13 residues. Germline V gene sequence: CDR1 SEHNR, CDR2 FQNEAQ (reference sequence). The V gene end was trimmed by 6 bases and the J gene end by 5 bases; junction bases not matched to a gene: 6. DNA for the CDR3: TGTGCCAGCAGAAGAGGACAGGGCGACGAGCAGTACTTC. Translation: CASRRGQGDEQYF.

The rearrangement joins TRBV5-1 to TRBJ2-6; 7 nucleotides agree with TRBD1. Germline V gene lookup returns CDR1 SGHRS and CDR2 YFSETQ. This CDR3 has 15 amino acids. The ends lost 4 bases at V and 2 bases at J; junction bases unmatched: 3. As DNA, the CDR3 is TGCGCCAGCAGCCCAACAGGGGCTGGGGCCAACGTCCTGACTTTC. Translating it yields CASSPTGAGANVLTF.

The V gene is TRBV20-1, the J gene TRBJ2-5; D is unresolved. The CDR3 extends over 11 amino acids. V lost 4 bases, J lost 4 bases, and 7 bases lay in between. The V gene's germline CDR1 is DFQATT and CDR2 SNEGSKA (reference sequence). The CDR3 is CSAIPLETQYF. The CDR3 DNA sequence: TGCAGTGCTATCCCCTTAGAGACCCAGTACTTC.

The DNA of the CDR3 is TGTGCCAGCAGTTTATCGTTGGACAGTTATGGCTACACCTTC. As protein: CASSLSLDSYGYTF. This sequence joins TRBV28 and TRBJ1-2, with D maybe TRBD1 (6 bases). Trimming took 1 base from V and 5 from J, leaving 11 bases between them. CDR1 is MDHEN, CDR2 SYDVKM, per germline. This CDR3 has 14 amino acids.

J is TRBJ1-1 and V is TRBV29-1, with a weak D call TRBD1 (5 bases). The V end lost 7 bases, the J end lost 1 base, and 10 bases lay between the germline ends. Germline V CDR1 and CDR2: SQVTM, ANQGSEA. This CDR3 has 12 amino acids. CDR3 region: CSAPGGNTEAFF. The CDR3 DNA sequence: TGCAGCGCCCCGGGGGGGAACACTGAAGCTTTCTTT.

V and J are TRBV30 and TRBJ2-7, with 10 bases fitting TRBD1. Germline values: CDR1 GTSNPN, CDR2 SVGIG (reference sequence). The CDR3 consists of 12 residues. Trimming at V came to 5 bases and at J to 4 bases, leaving 2 bases not matched to a gene. CDR3 nucleotide sequence: TGTGCCTGGGGACAGGGGGTTTACGAGCAGTACTTC. Translation gives CAWGQGVYEQYF.

V usage is TRBV6-5 and J usage is TRBJ1-6; unclear D gene. The CDR3 extends over 15 amino acids. Trimming shortened V by 4 bases and J by 3 bases, and 10 bases separated the two germline ends. CDR1 MNHEY and CDR2 SVGAGI come from the germline V gene. The CDR3 reads CASSSIGIYNSPLHF. The CDR3 nucleotides are TGTGCCAGCAGTTCGATCGGGATCTATAATTCACCCCTCCACTTT.

This clone was observed a handful of times. The chain recombines TRBV27 with TRBJ1-2; D unresolved. Germline assignment: CDR1 MNHEY and CDR2 SMNVEV (reference sequence). V shed 3 bases and J shed 4 bases, with 9 bases lying between them. CDR3 size: 13 residues. The CDR3 DNA reads TGTGCCAGCAGTTTTTCGAACGGCTATGGCTACACCTTC. This codes for CASSFSNGYGYTF.

The chain links TRBV9 to TRBJ2-3; TRBD2 aligns across 10 bases. Germline values: CDR1 SGDLS, CDR2 YYNGEE. The V segment lost 0 bases and the J segment 0 bases; nucleotides outside the gene matches: 7. This CDR3 contains 18 residues. CDR3 in amino acids: CASSVVARTSGSTDTQYF. In nucleotides, the CDR3 is TGTGCCAGCAGCGTAGTAGCCAGGACTAGCGGTAGCACAGATACGCAGTATTTT.

A few counts support this clone. The chain joins TRBV12-5 to TRBJ2-7; D gene ambiguous. V was clipped by 2 bases and J by 4 bases, with 33 bases between them. This CDR3 is built from 21 residues. Germline assignment: CDR1 LGHNT and CDR2 FRNRAP. Here the CDR3 reads CASGLLQVGTAGPSFRYEQYF. CDR3 bases: TGTGCTAGTGGTTTGCTGCAGGTCGGTACCGCCGGCCCCTCCTTTAGATACGAGCAGTACTTC.

V and J are TRBV11-3 and TRBJ2-5; 10 bases align to TRBD2. In germline, CDR1 is SGHNT, CDR2 YENEEA. V lost 1 base to trimming and J lost 1 base; unmatched junction nucleotides: 6. The CDR3 has 17 residues. CDR3 residues: CASSLGSSGRVQETQYF. The CDR3 DNA sequence: TGTGCCAGCAGCTTAGGATCCAGCGGGAGGGTCCAAGAGACCCAGTACTTC.

The rearrangement joins TRBV4-3 to TRBJ1-6; no clear D gene. Germline CDR1 LGHNA, CDR2 YSLEER. V shed 0 bases and J shed 7 bases, with 13 bases lying between them. The CDR3 totals 16 residues. The CDR3 coding sequence is TGCGCCAGCAGCCAAGATTCGACGATACTAAATTCACCCCTCCACTTT. Amino acid sequence: CASSQDSTILNSPLHF.

This clone was recorded only once. The chain couples TRBV5-1 to TRBJ2-7, with 14 bases that match TRBD2. CDR1 and CDR2 (germline): SGHRS, YFSETQ. V shed 3 bases and J 6 bases; nucleotides not matched to a gene: 8. CDR3 length equals 16 residues. Written as DNA, the CDR3 is TGCGCCAGCAGCTCGGGGACTAGCGGGAGAGTAGGCGAGCAGTACTTC. Translated: CASSSGTSGRVGEQYF.

A single count supports this clone. CDR3 sequence: CATSRAADSSGNTIYF. CDR3 bases: TGTGCCACCAGCAGAGCGGCGGACAGCTCTGGAAACACCATATATTTT. V gene TRBV15 combines with J gene TRBJ1-3; TRBD1 might be the D (6 bases). CDR1 LNHNV and CDR2 YYDKDF come from the germline V gene (reference sequence). V lost 1 base and J 0 bases, leaving 10 bases between the germline ends. The CDR3 is 16 amino acids.

The chain uses TRBV11-2 and TRBJ1-1, with 7 bases that match TRBD1. The CDR3 consists of 14 residues. Germline values: CDR1 SGHAT, CDR2 FQNNGV. V trimming: 0 bases; J trimming: 7 bases; junction bases outside the gene matches: 5. CDR3 residues: CASSLDGRQGEAFF. The DNA for the CDR3 is TGTGCCAGCAGCTTAGATGGGAGACAGGGTGAAGCTTTCTTT.

The chain joins TRBV5-5 to TRBJ2-3; D uncertain. Germline CDR1 SGHKS, CDR2 YYEKEE (reference sequence). The ends were cut back, 5 bases at V and 1 base at J, with 14 bases in the middle. This CDR3 spans 15 amino acids. CDR3 protein: CASSSPTQGTDTQYF. CDR3 coding DNA: TGTGCCAGCAGTTCCCCGACGCAGGGCACAGATACGCAGTATTTT. Full variable domain (remainder filled in from reference TRBV5-5 and TRBJ2-3): DAGVTQSPTHLIKTRGQQVTLRCSPISGHKSVSWYQQVLGQGPQFIFQYYEKEERGRGNFPDRFSARQFPNYSSELNVNALLLGDSALYLCASSSPTQGTDTQYFGPGTRLTVL.

The J gene is TRBJ1-1, the V gene TRBV19, with D possibly being TRBD1 (5 bases). V was cut by 5 bases and J by 1 base, with 11 bases left in between. CDR1 LNHDA and CDR2 SQIVND come from the germline V gene (reference sequence). There are 14 residues in the CDR3. The CDR3 sequence: CASSAGPRNTEAFF. Here the CDR3 DNA reads TGTGCCAGTAGTGCGGGACCGCGGAACACTGAAGCTTTCTTT.

The chain joins TRBV28 to TRBJ1-5; no definite D call. In germline, CDR1 is MDHEN, CDR2 SYDVKM. The CDR3 totals 14 residues. V dropped 5 bases and J dropped 0 bases, with 8 bases sitting between them. The CDR3 coding sequence is TGTGCCAGCAGTCCTATTTATAGCAATCAGCCCCAGCATTTT. This codes for CASSPIYSNQPQHF.